The 11 T cell receptor beta chains reported below all come from one sample, sequenced in a study of identical twins. TCRdb called the 5' RACE reads again in MiXCR, with one record for every CDR3 protein. The sample has 500,000 to 650,000 distinct CDR3 sequences; 20% to 25% are singletons. These records were also assigned to another study, of yellow fever vaccine responses in identical twins.

Specimen: CD4+ T cells sorted from blood. All receptors derive from a woman between 18 and 29 years old in good health.

V is TRBV9 and J is TRBJ2-1; D unresolved. Germline V lookup: CDR1 SGDLS, CDR2 YYNGEE. The germline V and J ends were trimmed by 0 bases and 4 bases, with 8 bases remaining between them. There are 14 residues in the CDR3. CDR3 nucleotides: TGTGCCAGCAGCGTAGGTCCTGGGTACAATGAGCAGTTCTTC. Protein sequence: CASSVGPGYNEQFF.

CDR3 sequence (DNA): TGTGCCAGCAGCCCCCGCGAAACGGGAGAAAAACTGTTTTTT. Protein product: CASSPRETGEKLFF. The V call is TRBV6-1, the J call TRBJ1-4; D gene ambiguous. CDR1 is MNHNS and CDR2 is SASEGT in the germline V gene. V was cut by 6 bases and J by 8 bases, with 16 bases left in between. The CDR3 sequence is 14 residues long.

In this sample, this clonotype turned up many times. The V gene is TRBV12-3 or TRBV12-4, the J gene TRBJ1-1; 7 nucleotides agree with TRBD1. The CDR3 totals 13 residues. The trim removed 5 bases at V and 5 bases at J, leaving 5 bases unmatched. CDR3 amino acids: CASSRDRATEAFF. CDR3 bases: TGTGCCAGCAGTCGAGACAGGGCGACTGAAGCTTTCTTT.

The chain carries TRBV11-1 and TRBJ1-6; the match to TRBD1 covers 7 bases. V lost 5 bases and J lost 9; bases outside the gene matches: 4. Germline CDR1 SGHAT, CDR2 FQDESV (reference sequence). This CDR3 region has 13 residues. CDR3 sequence reads: CASSLRGSSPLHF. CDR3 DNA: TGTGCCAGCAGCCTCAGGGGGAGTTCACCCCTCCACTTT.

The gene calls are TRBV6-1 and TRBJ2-1; TRBD2 agrees at 8 bases. Germline V gene sequence: CDR1 MNHNS, CDR2 SASEGT. This CDR3 is built from 16 residues. Germline trimming cut 7 bases from V and 1 base from J; bases unmatched to any gene: 9. CDR3 sequence: CASTERRGDSYNEQFF. The CDR3 nucleotides are TGTGCCAGCACCGAACGGCGGGGGGATTCCTACAATGAGCAGTTCTTC.

This clonotype has just a few counts. The CDR3 DNA follows: TGTGCCAGCAGTTTCAATGAGTGGCTAGCCAAAAACATTCAGTACTTC. Protein: CASSFNEWLAKNIQYF. V gene TRBV28 combines with J gene TRBJ2-4; unclear D gene. V lost 3 bases and J 0 bases, leaving 12 bases between the germline ends. Per germline, CDR1 MDHEN and CDR2 SYDVKM. The CDR3 length is 16 residues.

V is TRBV5-8 and J is TRBJ1-2; D is perhaps TRBD1 (5 bases). CDR1 is SGHTS, CDR2 YDEGEE, per germline. This CDR3 is 14 amino acids long. V gave up 0 bases and J gave up 4 bases, with 10 bases separating them. CDR3 region: CASSLEQGPYGYTF. CDR3 DNA sequence: TGTGCCAGCAGCTTGGAGCAGGGCCCCTATGGCTACACCTTC.

The J gene is TRBJ2-1, the V gene TRBV15; D gene unclear. In germline, CDR1 is LNHNV, CDR2 YYDKDF (reference sequence). The CDR3 runs to 15 residues. V lost 5 bases, J lost 7 bases, and 18 bases lay in between. The CDR3 is CATSDWANPANEQFF. In DNA form, the CDR3 reads TGTGCCACCAGCGACTGGGCAAACCCGGCGAATGAGCAGTTCTTC.

The rearrangement uses TRBV27 and TRBJ1-1; D remains ambiguous. Germline assignment: CDR1 MNHEY and CDR2 SMNVEV (reference sequence). CDR3 length equals 14 residues. The germline V and J ends were trimmed by 2 bases and 2 bases, with 9 bases remaining between them. The CDR3 DNA is TGTGCCAGCAGTTTAAGAGTAGTAAACACTGAAGCTTTCTTT. Translating it yields CASSLRVVNTEAFF.

This clonotype turned up a few times. Written as DNA, the CDR3 is TGTGCCAGCAGGACCCGGGACAACCGCCATGAGCAGTTCTTC. Protein product: CASRTRDNRHEQFF. The chain employs TRBV6-2 or TRBV6-3 and TRBJ2-1; weak D call: TRBD1 (6 bases). CDR3 length: 14 amino acids. Germline V gene lookup returns CDR1 MNHEY and CDR2 SVGEGT. The ends were cut back, 6 bases at V and 8 bases at J, with 17 bases in the middle.

The gene calls are TRBV27 and TRBJ2-1; D is uncertain. The V gene lost 6 bases and the J gene lost 2 bases, with 14 bases spanning the gap. Germline-derived CDR1 and CDR2 are MNHEY and SMNVEV (reference sequence). This CDR3 spans 15 amino acids. The CDR3 is CASRTSTVTYNEQFF. The DNA for the CDR3 is TGTGCCAGCAGGACGAGCACTGTTACCTACAATGAGCAGTTCTTC.